Below, 24 T cell receptor beta chains from the same sample are listed, as sequenced in a study of T cell responses to AZD1222 COVID-19 vaccine (dated by TCRdb to the early 2020s). The time point tag for this specimen amounts to: baseline before first vaccination. Library preparation employed the immunoSEQ multiplex PCR assay. TCRdb holds this immuneACCESS table with in-frame rearrangements only. Some clones are missing; in checked studies, unresolved V genes explain under half, and the rest has no known cause. The sample table holds about 120,000 clones, of which 85% to 90% were seen once. The ten most abundant clones make up around 7.7% of the sample. Here the sequenced sample was peripheral blood, taken on day 0 of AZD1222 vaccination. Receptors originate from an adult in good health.

This clone was seen just once. The V call is TRBV24-1, the J call TRBJ2-5; TRBD2 matches at 10 bases. Germline loops: CDR1 KGHDR, CDR2 SFDVKD. The CDR3 loop spans 20 amino acids. Trimming cost V 4 bases and J 5 bases; bases outside gene matches: 21. The CDR3 DNA reads as TGTGCCACCAGTGAAGCCCGACTAGCGGGTCAGGGCCGAAGGTGGGAGACCCAGTACTTC. It codes for CATSEARLAGQGRRWETQYF.

The rearrangement links TRBV5-1 to TRBJ1-4; possible D gene TRBD1, 6 bases. Trimming removed 4 bases from V and 8 bases from J, with 15 bases in between. The CDR3 extends over 14 amino acids. The germline V gene encodes CDR1 SGHRS and CDR2 YFSETQ. This CDR3 is CASSREGDREKLFF. CDR3 DNA sequence: TGCGCCAGCAGCCGCGAGGGGGATCGAGAAAAACTGTTTTTT.

This clone was picked up one time. V usage is TRBV4-2 and J usage is TRBJ1-1; 7 nucleotides agree with TRBD1. Trimming removed 4 bases from V and 4 bases from J; junction bases left unmatched: 6. CDR1 is LGHNA, CDR2 YNFKEQ, per germline. CDR3 size: 14 residues. The CDR3 sequence: CASSLSSGGTEAFF. Here the CDR3 DNA reads TGTGCCAGCAGCCTCTCGTCAGGGGGCACTGAAGCTTTCTTT.

The chain uses TRBV19 and TRBJ2-7, with 10 bases matching TRBD2. The trim removed 5 bases at V and 4 bases at J, leaving 14 bases unmatched. This CDR3 is 17 amino acids long. The germline gives CDR1 LNHDA, CDR2 SQIVND (reference sequence). CDR3: CASSVGTSESSKYEQYF. CDR3 sequence (DNA): TGTGCCAGTAGTGTCGGGACTAGCGAGAGTAGTAAGTACGAGCAGTACTTC.

This clone has just one count. V is TRBV28 and J is TRBJ1-4, with D maybe TRBD1 (6 bases). Germline CDR1 MDHEN, CDR2 SYDVKM. This CDR3 has 14 residues. The V end lost 7 bases, the J end lost 8 bases, and 17 bases lay between the germline ends. The CDR3 sequence is CASTSPGAGEKLFF. As DNA, the CDR3 is TGTGCCAGCACCTCCCCGGGGGCGGGGGAAAAACTGTTTTTT.

The J gene is TRBJ2-7, the V gene TRBV28, with 8 bases fitting TRBD2. Looked up from germline, CDR1 is MDHEN and CDR2 is SYDVKM. V was pared by 9 bases and J by 1 base, with 5 bases of the junction left unmatched. CDR3 length equals 13 residues. This CDR3 reads CASLTGGSYEQYF. CDR3 in DNA: TGTGCCAGTTTAACGGGGGGGTCCTACGAGCAGTACTTC.

The chain recombines TRBV11-3 with TRBJ2-3, with 7 bases lining up with TRBD1. From germline, CDR1 is SGHNT and CDR2 YENEEA. The CDR3 length is 17 residues. Unmatched junction bases numbered 10, after V lost 1 base and J lost 3 bases. CDR3 sequence (DNA): TGTGCCAGCAGCTTAGCACCTCGACAGGGTGGAACAGATACGCAGTATTTT. This encodes CASSLAPRQGGTDTQYF.

This clone was observed a single time. This chain connects TRBV5-4 to TRBJ2-4; D remains ambiguous. This CDR3 comprises 15 residues. Germline V gene sequence: CDR1 SGHNT, CDR2 YYREEE (reference sequence). Deletions cut 5 bases from V and 0 bases from J, with 12 bases between. The CDR3 DNA sequence: TGTGCCAGCAGTCAAGACCCGCAAGCCAAAAACATTCAGTACTTC. Translated, it gives CASSQDPQAKNIQYF.

The V call is TRBV6-5, the J call TRBJ2-3; possible D gene TRBD1, 5 bases. Germline CDR1 and CDR2: MNHEY and SVGAGI. V was trimmed by 2 bases and J by 6 bases, leaving 12 bases between them. The CDR3 is made up of 14 amino acids. The CDR3 region is CASSYVQGRDTQYF. For the CDR3, the DNA is TGTGCCAGCAGTTACGTTCAGGGCAGGGATACGCAGTATTTT.

CDR3 coding DNA: TGTGCCAGCAGTTACGGAGGGACCCAGTACTTC. This translates into CASSYGGTQYF. The V and J genes are TRBV6-5 and TRBJ2-5; tentatively, D is TRBD2 (5 bases). Germline V CDR1 and CDR2: MNHEY, SVGAGI. The germline V and J ends were trimmed by 2 bases and 7 bases, with 5 bases remaining between them. The length of the CDR3 is 11 residues.

The chain links TRBV4-3 to TRBJ2-1; 7 bases line up with TRBD2. The CDR3 consists of 13 residues. The ends lost 1 base at V and 16 bases at J; junction bases unmatched: 10. Germline CDR1 LGHNA, CDR2 YSLEER. The CDR3 loop reads CASSQGRGGVNFF. CDR3 sequence (DNA): TGCGCCAGCAGCCAAGGAAGGGGAGGGGTAAATTTCTTC.

This clone appeared a single time. The chain combines TRBV5-5 with TRBJ1-2; perhaps TRBD1 as D (5 bases). V lost 4 bases, J lost 4 bases, and 17 bases lay in between. Per the germline V gene, CDR1 is SGHKS and CDR2 is YYEKEE (reference sequence). The CDR3 extends over 15 amino acids. CDR3 bases: TGTGCCAGCAGCCGTACAGGCTCTGGGAGCTATGGCTACACCTTC. Translation gives CASSRTGSGSYGYTF.

The gene calls are TRBV5-5 and TRBJ2-5; TRBD1 matches at 7 bases. CDR1 SGHKS and CDR2 YYEKEE come from the germline V gene (reference sequence). CDR3 length: 15 residues. The V gene end was trimmed by 0 bases and the J gene end by 2 bases; junction bases not matched to a gene: 4. CDR3 coding DNA: TGTGCCAGCAGCTTGGTCGGACAGGTTCAAGAGACCCAGTACTTC. Encoded protein: CASSLVGQVQETQYF.

The DNA of the CDR3 is TGTGCCAGCAGTTCACAGGGTCGCGGCTCCTACGAGCAGTACTTC. Its protein product is CASSSQGRGSYEQYF. V gene TRBV28 combines with J gene TRBJ2-7; tentative D call: TRBD1 (6 bases). V dropped 4 bases and J dropped 0 bases, with 13 bases sitting between them. CDR3 length equals 15 residues. Germline CDR1 reads MDHEN; CDR2 reads SYDVKM.

The chain has TRBV3-1 (or the pseudogene TRBV3-2) and TRBJ2-3; D not certain. With 0 bases removed from V and 2 bases from J, the gap between germline ends came to 3 bases. CDR1 is LGHDT and CDR2 is YNNKEL in the germline V gene (reference sequence). CDR3 length equals 13 residues. The CDR3 region has the DNA TGTGCCAGCAGCCAAGACTACACAGATACGCAGTATTTT. Protein: CASSQDYTDTQYF.

The chain couples TRBV4-2 to TRBJ1-2, with D unclear. The V end was cut by 0 bases, the J end by 0 bases, with 11 bases between. Germline V gene data show CDR1 as LGHNA and CDR2 as YNFKEQ. The CDR3 length is 16 residues. The CDR3 sequence is CASSQEFGPANYGYTF. The CDR3 DNA reads as TGTGCCAGCAGCCAAGAGTTCGGGCCGGCTAACTATGGCTACACCTTC.

The J gene is TRBJ2-5, the V gene TRBV7-3; 8 bases are a match to TRBD1. Germline CDR1 SGHTA, CDR2 FQGTGA. The CDR3 runs 16 residues. Germline trimming cut 4 bases from V and 4 bases from J; bases unmatched to any gene: 11. CDR3 in DNA: TGTGCCAGCAGCTCCGCCGGACAGGGAATGAGAGAGACCCAGTACTTC. Protein product: CASSSAGQGMRETQYF.

This clone was seen a few times. The gene calls are TRBV5-8 and TRBJ2-1; 7 bases are shared with TRBD1. The germline V gene encodes CDR1 SGHTS and CDR2 YDEGEE. V shed 5 bases, J shed 7 bases, and the junction held 9 bases outside the gene matches. This CDR3 contains 14 residues. CDR3 DNA: TGTGCCAGCAGACGACAGGGCCTTCGGAATGAGCAGTTCTTC. It is translated as CASRRQGLRNEQFF.

This rearrangement joins TRBV3-1 (or the pseudogene TRBV3-2) to TRBJ2-3, with TRBD2 matching 7 bases. Per germline, CDR1 LGHDT and CDR2 YNNKEL (reference sequence). The CDR3 is 13 amino acids. The trim removed 3 bases at V and 8 bases at J, leaving 5 bases unmatched. CDR3 sequence: CASSQGLSRTQYF. The CDR3 DNA follows: TGTGCCAGCAGCCAGGGACTATCACGTACGCAGTATTTT.

This clone was found a few times. The V and J genes are TRBV2 and TRBJ2-2; TRBD1 or TRBD2 may be the D gene (5 bases each). The CDR3 spans 15 residues. V shed 2 bases and J shed 1 base, with 8 bases lying between them. CDR1 is SNHLY and CDR2 is FYNNEI in the germline V gene. The CDR3 spells CASSEPGQNTGELFF. CDR3 nucleotides: TGTGCCAGCAGTGAACCGGGGCAGAACACCGGGGAGCTGTTTTTT.

In this sample, this clone turned up a few times. CDR3 bases: TGTGCCAGCACCGGAGAGGAGGGTCAGCCCCAGCATTTT. As protein: CASTGEEGQPQHF. This sequence joins TRBV7-9 and TRBJ1-5; D remains ambiguous. Trimming stripped 7 bases from V and 6 bases from J, with 13 bases between. This CDR3 contains 13 residues. Germline V gene sequence: CDR1 SEHNR, CDR2 FQNEAQ (reference sequence).

J is TRBJ1-2 and V is TRBV6-4, with a tentative D call TRBD1 (5 bases). The CDR3 extends over 14 amino acids. Looked up from germline, CDR1 is MRHNA and CDR2 is SNTAGT. Deletions cut 5 bases from V and 7 bases from J, with 17 bases between. CDR3 in DNA: TGTGCCAGCAGTCCGGGACGGGAAGCAGGTGGCTACACCTTC. It is translated as CASSPGREAGGYTF.

The V call is TRBV7-2, the J call TRBJ1-5, with D unclear. This CDR3 is built from 13 residues. Germline V gene data show CDR1 as SGHTA and CDR2 as FQGNSA. Deletions cut 8 bases from V and 7 bases from J, with 15 bases between. CDR3 DNA sequence: TGTGCCAGCCGCCCGGACTTAAGCCAGCCCCAGCATTTT. It translates to CASRPDLSQPQHF.

V usage is TRBV7-9 and J usage is TRBJ1-5; D may be TRBD1 (5 bases). Germline V lookup: CDR1 SEHNR, CDR2 FQNEAQ (reference sequence). The V gene lost 5 bases and the J gene lost 4 bases, with 9 bases spanning the gap. This CDR3 region has 13 residues. The CDR3 sequence: CASSTGTNQPQHF. The DNA for the CDR3 is TGTGCCAGCAGCACCGGGACGAATCAGCCCCAGCATTTT. Variable domain in full (rest from reference TRBV7-9 and TRBJ1-5): DTGVSQNPRHKITKRGQNVTFRCDPISEHNRLYWYRQTLGQGPEFLTYFQNEAQLEKSRLLSDRFSAERPKGSFSTLEIQRTEQGDSAMYLCASSTGTNQPQHFGDGTRLSIL.